Listed here is a single T cell receptor beta chain. Antigen specificity is unknown. The use of a sample-barcoded 5' primer and a J-beta primer mix characterized a second PCR of roughly 6 to 11 cycles. Via MiXCR, TCRdb re-called the 5' RACE reads, giving one row per CDR3 protein. This table has under 800,000 distinct CDR3 sequences, around a fifth appearing once. V lost 4 bases, J lost 3 bases, and 5 bases stayed unmatched. This CDR3 region has 14 residues. Germline-derived CDR1 and CDR2 are LNHDA and SQIVND (reference sequence). This specimen comes from a study of blood T cells in healthy people across ages. Study-wide findings and caveats: Changes in expanded clonotypes were possibly confounded, as the CMV status of donors was unknown.

Specimen: blood. The clonotype was recovered from a man aged 65-85 years in good health. The gene calls are TRBV19 and TRBJ2-7; 8 positions agree with TRBD1. CDR3 loop: CASSKGQGIYEQYF. CDR3 nucleotides: TGTGCCAGTAGTAAAGGACAGGGAATCTACGAGCAGTACTTC. The variable domain in full, with the rest retrieved from reference TRBV19 and TRBJ2-7, is DGGITQSPKYLFRKEGQNVTLSCEQNLNHDAMYWYRQDPGQGLRLIYYSQIVNDFQKGDIAEGYSVSREKKESFPLTVTSAQKNPTAFYLCASSKGQGIYEQYFGPGTRLTVT.